This T cell receptor (beta chain) was retrieved from a study of blood T cell repertoires in COVID-19. Overall study: Collection of acute and convalescent COVID-19 samples took place in the United States, Italy and Spain. Sample material is recorded as cDNA or gDNA derived from T cells, B-cell-depleted T cells, or PBMCs.

Everyone who took part was roughly 18 to 89 years old, and they came from about 25 US areas. Cohort 3 recovery required two negative PCRs, clearance, or symptom resolution. TCRdb keeps only in-frame clones here, not all; method: immunoSEQ multiplex PCR. Of about 140,000 clones in the sample, approximately 80% are singletons; the top ten hold 5% to 6.5%. As regards this clone: Other nucleotide sequences in the sample specify the same CDR3.

Trimming took 5 bases from V and 5 from J; bases not matched to a gene: 4. The CDR3 has 13 residues. Sample: PBMCs or T cells enriched from blood (not recorded which). The origin of this receptor is a woman in her fifties or sixties who had recovered from COVID-19. The chain combines TRBV12-3 or TRBV12-4 with TRBJ1-1, with 8 bases that match TRBD1. The DNA of the CDR3 is TGTGCCAGCAGTACGACAGGGGTTACTGAAGCTTTCTTT. Translated, it gives CASSTTGVTEAFF.